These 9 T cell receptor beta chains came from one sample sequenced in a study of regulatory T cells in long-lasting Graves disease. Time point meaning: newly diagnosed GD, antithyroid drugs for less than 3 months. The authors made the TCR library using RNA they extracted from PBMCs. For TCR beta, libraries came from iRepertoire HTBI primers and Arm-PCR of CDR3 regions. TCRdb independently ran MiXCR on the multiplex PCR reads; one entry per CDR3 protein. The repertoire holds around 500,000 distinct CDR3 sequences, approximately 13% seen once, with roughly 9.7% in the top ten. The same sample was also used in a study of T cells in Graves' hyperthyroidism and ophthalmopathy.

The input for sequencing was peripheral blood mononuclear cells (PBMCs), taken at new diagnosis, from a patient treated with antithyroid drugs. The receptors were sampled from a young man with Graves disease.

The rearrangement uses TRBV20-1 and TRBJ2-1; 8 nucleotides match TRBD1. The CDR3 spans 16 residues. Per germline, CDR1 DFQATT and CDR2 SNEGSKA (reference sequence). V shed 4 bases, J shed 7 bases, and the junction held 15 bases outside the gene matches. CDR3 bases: TGCAGTGCTAAACGGACTTTTGACAGGGGCGAGAATGAGCAGTTCTTC. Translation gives CSAKRTFDRGENEQFF.

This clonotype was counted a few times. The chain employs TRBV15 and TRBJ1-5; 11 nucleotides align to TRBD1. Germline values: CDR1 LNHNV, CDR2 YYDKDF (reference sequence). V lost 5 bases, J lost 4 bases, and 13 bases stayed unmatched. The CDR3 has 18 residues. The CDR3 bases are TGTGCCACCAGCGGATGGGATTCCGGGACAGGGGGAAATCAGCCCCAGCATTTT. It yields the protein CATSGWDSGTGGNQPQHF.

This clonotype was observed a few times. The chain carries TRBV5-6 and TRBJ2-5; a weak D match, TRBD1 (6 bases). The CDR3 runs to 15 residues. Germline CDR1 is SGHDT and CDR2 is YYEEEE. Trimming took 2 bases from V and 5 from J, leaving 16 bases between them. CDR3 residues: CASSFRGGASETQYF. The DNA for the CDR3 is TGTGCCAGCAGCTTTCGTGGGGGCGCGTCGGAGACCCAGTACTTC.

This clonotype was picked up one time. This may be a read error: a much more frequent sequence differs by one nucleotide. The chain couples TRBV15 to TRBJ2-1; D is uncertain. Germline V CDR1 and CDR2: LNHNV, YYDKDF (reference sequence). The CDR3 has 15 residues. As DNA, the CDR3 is TGTCCCACCAGCAGTGGGCTGAGCTCCTACAATGAGCAGTTCTTC. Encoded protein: CPTSSGLSSYNEQFF.

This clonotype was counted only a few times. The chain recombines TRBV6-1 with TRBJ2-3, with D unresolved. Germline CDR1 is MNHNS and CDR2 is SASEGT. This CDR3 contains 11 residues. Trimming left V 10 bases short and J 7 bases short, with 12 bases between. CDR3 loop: CATAMGNTQYF. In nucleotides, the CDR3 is TGTGCCACCGCTATGGGGAATACGCAGTATTTT.

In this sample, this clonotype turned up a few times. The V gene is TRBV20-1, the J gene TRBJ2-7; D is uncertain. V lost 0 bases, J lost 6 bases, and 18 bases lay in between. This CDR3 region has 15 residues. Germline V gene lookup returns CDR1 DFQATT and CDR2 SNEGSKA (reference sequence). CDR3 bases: TGCAGTGCTAGAGATGTCCTAGATATCCAGTTCGAGCAGTACTTC. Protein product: CSARDVLDIQFEQYF.

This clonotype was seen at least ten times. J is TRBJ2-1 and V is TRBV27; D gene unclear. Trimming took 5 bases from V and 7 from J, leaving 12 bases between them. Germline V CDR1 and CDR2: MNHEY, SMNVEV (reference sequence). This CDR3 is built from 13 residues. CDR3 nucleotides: TGTGCCAGCAGTCAAATTCCTGGGAATGAGCAGTTCTTC. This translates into CASSQIPGNEQFF.

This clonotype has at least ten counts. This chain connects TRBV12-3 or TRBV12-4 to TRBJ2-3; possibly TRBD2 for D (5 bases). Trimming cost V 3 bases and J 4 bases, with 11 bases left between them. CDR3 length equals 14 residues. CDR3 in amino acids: CASSFPGNPDTQYF. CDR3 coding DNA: TGTGCCAGCAGTTTCCCCGGGAATCCAGATACGCAGTATTTT.

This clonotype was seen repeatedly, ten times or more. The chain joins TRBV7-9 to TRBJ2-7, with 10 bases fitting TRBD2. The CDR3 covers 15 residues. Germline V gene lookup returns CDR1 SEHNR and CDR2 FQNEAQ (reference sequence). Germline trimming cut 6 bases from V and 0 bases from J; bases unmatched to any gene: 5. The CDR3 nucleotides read TGTGCCAGCAGTCTAGCGGGAGACCCCTCCTACGAGCAGTACTTC. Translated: CASSLAGDPSYEQYF.